The T cell receptor (beta chain) under discussion was sequenced for a study of shared clonotypes between healthy human individuals. Study-level findings and limits: The sampled material consisted only of blood, and tissue repertoires are likely to differ. A handful of donors held about 5% of naive CD4 clonotypes in common.

The data were produced by immunoSEQ multiplex PCR, yet TCRdb's version contains in-frame clones alone and is incomplete. The data contain 760,000 or so clones, 95% to 97% of them singletons. Only CD45RO-negative cells positively selected for CCR7 counted as naive CD8 cells, so terminally differentiated effector memory CD45RA+ cells were excluded. This clone was seen once. Its antigen is not known. The origin of this receptor is a man aged 25-40 years in good health. Sequenced material: naive CD8+ T cells sorted from blood.

This CDR3 reads CASSVEPGTGVYEQYF. The CDR3 region has the DNA TGTGCCAGCAGCGTCGAACCGGGGACAGGGGTCTACGAGCAGTACTTC. The gene calls are TRBV9 and TRBJ2-7; TRBD1 matches at 10 bases. CDR1 SGDLS and CDR2 YYNGEE come from the germline V gene. The CDR3 covers 16 residues. J gave up 3 bases and V 2 bases, and 8 bases lay outside the gene matches.